This entry lists 27 T cell receptor beta chains sequenced from one sample in a study of identical twins (dated by TCRdb to the mid-2010s). To prepare the library, 5' RACE was applied. Sequencing was performed on an Illumina HiSeq 2000. TCRdb reworked the public reads: Q25 trimming with fastp, MiXCR clone assembly, productive beta chains retained. Every entry covers one CDR3 protein and lists the most common genes and DNA from its rows. Here the sample has 400,000 to 500,000 distinct CDR3 sequences; about 18% occur a single time. The top ten hold 10% to 15% of the sample. Sequences were obtained from naive T cells sorted from blood. This sample's cell subset or site label indicates: cells isolated with a human naive T-cell isolation kit. The receptors come from a man aged 45 to 65 in good health.

In this sample, this clonotype turned up a few times. V and J are TRBV6-5 and TRBJ2-1; TRBD2 aligns across 10 bases. Germline V CDR1 and CDR2: MNHEY, SVGAGI. V trimming: 0 bases; J trimming: 7 bases; junction bases outside the gene matches: 6. The CDR3 consists of 16 residues. Here the CDR3 reads CASSYSSGGARNEQFF. The CDR3 coding sequence is TGTGCCAGCAGTTACTCAAGCGGGGGGGCTAGGAATGAGCAGTTCTTC.

The V and J genes are TRBV7-8 and TRBJ2-2; TRBD2 might be the D (6 bases). The CDR3 spans 14 residues. Germline CDR1 reads SGHVS; CDR2 reads FQNEAQ. Trimming cost V 2 bases and J 4 bases, with 8 bases left between them. CDR3 coding DNA: TGTGCCAGCAGCTTACTAGCGAGCACCGGGGAGCTGTTTTTT. This sequence encodes CASSLLASTGELFF.

This chain joins TRBV20-1 and TRBJ2-3; 9 nucleotides agree with TRBD2. This CDR3 spans 17 amino acids. Trimming took 3 bases from V and 0 from J; bases not matched to a gene: 10. CDR1 and CDR2 from the germline V gene are DFQATT and SNEGSKA (reference sequence). The CDR3 region is CSASDVVAGASTDTQYF. For the CDR3, the DNA is TGCAGTGCTAGCGATGTGGTAGCGGGGGCTAGCACAGATACGCAGTATTTT.

There are many counts of this clonotype. V and J are TRBV6-1 and TRBJ2-5, with D possibly matching TRBD1 (5 bases). Germline loops: CDR1 MNHNS, CDR2 SASEGT. V was clipped by 6 bases and J by 2 bases, with 16 bases between them. The CDR3 runs 15 residues. CDR3 sequence: CASSPATGDQETQYF. DNA of the CDR3: TGTGCCAGCAGCCCAGCTACAGGTGATCAAGAGACCCAGTACTTC.

This clonotype was seen ten or more times. CDR3: CASSPPGGVNEKLFF. The CDR3 DNA follows: TGTGCCAGCAGTCCTCCGGGAGGGGTTAATGAAAAACTGTTTTTT. The rearrangement uses TRBV12-3 or TRBV12-4 and TRBJ1-4, with D possibly TRBD1 on 5 matching bases. V lost 5 bases to trimming and J lost 4 bases, with 14 bases between them. CDR3 length: 15 amino acids.

Only a few counts were recorded for this clonotype. This chain joins TRBV23-1 and TRBJ2-2; TRBD2 might be the D (5 bases). TRBV23-1 is filed as an ORF, its function uncertain. This CDR3 is 16 amino acids long. Trimming removed 3 bases from V and 6 bases from J, with 17 bases in between. Written as DNA, the CDR3 is TGCGCCAGCAGTCACATGCTAGTGCGAGGGCCCGGGGAGCTGTTTTTT. It specifies CASSHMLVRGPGELFF.

Turning to this clonotype: Relative to the germline gene, one junction end is altered; a read error may explain this. The V call is TRBV7-9, the J call TRBJ1-2; D gene unclear. CDR3 length equals 14 residues. Germline CDR1 is SEHNR and CDR2 is FQNEAQ (reference sequence). CDR3 sequence reads: CASRLGGSIYGYTF. Here the CDR3 DNA reads TGTGCCAGCAGATTAGGAGGGTCCATCTATGGCTACACCTTC.

The CDR3 DNA reads as TGTGCCAGCAGTTGGGACACATATAATTCACCCCTCCACTTT. Protein sequence: CASSWDTYNSPLHF. V gene TRBV6-5 combines with J gene TRBJ1-6; D might be TRBD1 (6 bases). Trimming pared 4 bases from V and 4 bases from J, leaving 8 bases between. The V gene's germline CDR1 is MNHEY and CDR2 SVGAGI. CDR3 length: 14 amino acids.

This clonotype was recorded many times. The chain links TRBV7-2 to TRBJ2-7, with no clear D. The germline V gene encodes CDR1 SGHTA and CDR2 FQGNSA. Trimming shortened V by 0 bases and J by 3 bases, and 3 bases separated the two germline ends. The CDR3 extends over 12 amino acids. CDR3 sequence (DNA): TGTGCCAGCAGCTTAGCCCACTACGAGCAGTACTTC. This translates into CASSLAHYEQYF.

This clonotype was counted between two and nine times. The chain has TRBV20-1 and TRBJ2-1; 10 nucleotides line up with TRBD2. In germline, CDR1 is DFQATT, CDR2 SNEGSKA (reference sequence). V was pared by 3 bases and J by 7 bases, with 6 bases of the junction left unmatched. The CDR3 is 14 amino acids. CDR3 bases: TGCAGTGCTAGTATTAGCGGGAGGCGAAATGAGCAGTTCTTC. Translating it yields CSASISGRRNEQFF.

This clonotype appeared a few times. The chain is built from TRBV18 and TRBJ1-1; 8 positions match TRBD1. There are 14 residues in the CDR3. J lost 4 bases, V lost 4 bases, and 5 bases had no gene match. Germline values: CDR1 KGHSH, CDR2 LQKENI. CDR3 nucleotides: TGTGCCAGCTCACTACAGGGGGGGGTCACTGAAGCTTTCTTT. Its translation: CASSLQGGVTEAFF.

This clonotype turned up a few times. The chain combines TRBV20-1 with TRBJ2-1, with no clear D. This CDR3 spans 14 amino acids. V lost 2 bases, J lost 6 bases, and 14 bases lay in between. The germline CDR1 and CDR2 sequences are DFQATT and SNEGSKA (reference sequence). The CDR3 reads CSARISGVGNEQFF. CDR3 DNA sequence: TGCAGTGCTAGAATTTCTGGGGTGGGCAATGAGCAGTTCTTC.

This clonotype came up many times. The CDR3 spells CASSSNRGEGKLFF. The CDR3 nucleotides read TGTGCCAGCAGTTCCAATAGAGGGGAGGGAAAACTGTTTTTT. The chain employs TRBV6-5 and TRBJ1-4; D may be TRBD1 (5 bases). The CDR3 is 14 amino acids. Trimming cost V 4 bases and J 10 bases, with 16 bases left between them. Looked up from germline, CDR1 is MNHEY and CDR2 is SVGAGI.

The chain joins TRBV4-3 to TRBJ2-1; unclear D gene. The CDR3 consists of 17 residues. The V end lost 1 base, the J end lost 0 bases, and 13 bases lay between the germline ends. Looked up from germline, CDR1 is LGHNA and CDR2 is YSLEER. CDR3 loop: CASSQGTVPGSYNEQFF. CDR3 bases: TGCGCCAGCAGCCAAGGTACAGTTCCCGGCTCCTACAATGAGCAGTTCTTC.

This clonotype has only a few counts. The chain joins TRBV2 to TRBJ2-2, with D possibly TRBD1 on 5 matching bases. Germline V gene data show CDR1 as SNHLY and CDR2 as FYNNEI. Trimming left V 4 bases short and J 3 bases short, with 15 bases between. The CDR3 extends over 16 amino acids. CDR3: CASSVATDRDTGELFF. CDR3 DNA sequence: TGTGCCAGCAGTGTCGCGACAGATCGGGACACCGGGGAGCTGTTTTTT.

The rearrangement uses TRBV6-2 or TRBV6-3 and TRBJ1-5, with D perhaps matching TRBD1 (6 bases). The CDR3 is 15 amino acids. The V gene's germline CDR1 is MNHEY and CDR2 SVGEGT. V was clipped by 6 bases and J by 6 bases, with 18 bases between them. The CDR3: CASSPAGGAGQPQHF. CDR3 nucleotides: TGTGCCAGCAGCCCAGCGGGGGGCGCAGGTCAGCCCCAGCATTTT.

This clonotype appeared a few times. The rearrangement uses TRBV18 and TRBJ2-1; 11 bases align to TRBD2. Per the germline V gene, CDR1 is KGHSH and CDR2 is LQKENI. The CDR3 totals 19 residues. The junction had 18 bases not matched to a gene; V was cut back by 5 bases and J by 6 bases. The CDR3 here is CASSARQGPGTSGRNEQFF. Written as DNA, the CDR3 is TGTGCCAGCTCAGCCAGACAGGGGCCCGGGACTAGCGGCCGCAATGAGCAGTTCTTC. Variable domain in full (rest from reference TRBV18 and TRBJ2-1): NAGVMQNPRHLVRRRGQEARLRCSPMKGHSHVYWYRQLPEEGLKFMVYLQKENIIDESGMPKERFSAEFPKEGPSILRIQQVVRGDSAAYFCASSARQGPGTSGRNEQFFGPGTRLTVL.

This clonotype turned up a few times. This may be a read error, as it is one base from a much larger clone. The DNA of the CDR3 is TGTGCCAGCAGCTTTGCCAATGAGCAGTTCTTC. It encodes CASSFANEQFF. The genes are TRBV7-9 and TRBJ2-1; unclear D gene. The V gene lost 3 bases and the J gene lost 6 bases, with 3 bases spanning the gap. This CDR3 comprises 11 residues. Looked up from germline, CDR1 is SEHNR and CDR2 is FQNEAQ (reference sequence). Supplemented by reference TRBV7-9 and TRBJ2-1, the full variable domain reads DTGVSQNPRHKITKRGQNVTFRCDPISEHNRLYWYRQTLGQGPEFLTYFQNEAQLEKSRLLSDRFSAERPKGSFSTLEIQRTEQGDSAMYLCASSFANEQFFGPGTRLTVL.

This clonotype has a count of ten or more. This chain links TRBV12-3 or TRBV12-4 with TRBJ2-1; the match to TRBD2 covers 12 bases. Trimming removed 4 bases from V and 7 bases from J; junction bases left unmatched: 11. CDR3 size: 17 residues. The CDR3 sequence is CASSSRLAGEGGNEQFF. The CDR3 DNA reads TGTGCCAGCAGTTCCCGACTAGCGGGAGAGGGTGGGAATGAGCAGTTCTTC.

This clonotype occurred a few times. The V gene is TRBV20-1, the J gene TRBJ2-5; TRBD2 matches 9 bases. The CDR3 covers 13 residues. V trimming: 5 bases; J trimming: 2 bases; junction bases outside the gene matches: 3. Germline V gene lookup returns CDR1 DFQATT and CDR2 SNEGSKA (reference sequence). DNA for the CDR3: TGCAGTGCTGGAGGACTAGCGCAAGAGACCCAGTACTTC. Protein product: CSAGGLAQETQYF.

The J gene is TRBJ1-4, the V gene TRBV24-1, with 10 bases that match TRBD1. This CDR3 has 15 residues. Trimming took 4 bases from V and 6 from J; bases not matched to a gene: 4. CDR1 and CDR2 (germline): KGHDR, SFDVKD. CDR3 protein: CATSETGTGDEKLFF. CDR3 bases: TGTGCCACCAGTGAGACCGGGACAGGGGATGAAAAACTGTTTTTT.

The V and J genes are TRBV7-2 and TRBJ2-7; D gene uncertain. Germline V gene lookup returns CDR1 SGHTA and CDR2 FQGNSA. Trimming left V 5 bases short and J 3 bases short, with 14 bases between. The CDR3 is 14 amino acids. CDR3 in amino acids: CASSPRAVIYEQYF. Here the CDR3 DNA reads TGTGCCAGCAGCCCTAGGGCCGTGATCTACGAGCAGTACTTC.

The V and J genes are TRBV12-3 or TRBV12-4 and TRBJ1-4; 7 nucleotides line up with TRBD1. The CDR3 totals 13 residues. The junction had 6 bases not matched to a gene; V was cut back by 6 bases and J by 8 bases. The CDR3 coding sequence is TGTGCCAGCAGCTACCGGGACAGAGAAAAACTGTTTTTT. As protein: CASSYRDREKLFF.

The J gene is TRBJ2-2, the V gene TRBV4-3; D gene uncertain. V was shortened by 0 bases and J by 5 bases, with 10 bases between the two germline ends. The V gene's germline CDR1 is LGHNA and CDR2 YSLEER. This CDR3 has 15 residues. CDR3 residues: CASSQDYPRTGELFF. In DNA form, the CDR3 reads TGCGCCAGCAGCCAAGATTACCCCAGGACCGGGGAGCTGTTTTTT.

This clonotype came up a few times. The rearrangement links TRBV5-1 to TRBJ1-1; D is unresolved. The CDR3 totals 15 residues. Germline loops: CDR1 SGHRS, CDR2 YFSETQ. V dropped 0 bases and J dropped 0 bases, with 9 bases sitting between them. Written as DNA, the CDR3 is TGCGCCAGCAGCTTGGTTCCGGACTTGAACACTGAAGCTTTCTTT. Translation: CASSLVPDLNTEAFF.

The chain couples TRBV12-3 or TRBV12-4 to TRBJ2-3; D is undetermined. CDR3 size: 14 residues. Trimming pared 3 bases from V and 2 bases from J, leaving 9 bases between. CDR3 DNA: TGTGCCAGCAGTTTCGCCTCGTACACAGATACGCAGTATTTT. As protein: CASSFASYTDTQYF.

This clonotype was seen many times. The chain has TRBV20-1 and TRBJ2-4; the D gene is possibly TRBD2 (6 bases). The germline CDR1 and CDR2 sequences are DFQATT and SNEGSKA (reference sequence). CDR3 length: 17 amino acids. V lost 2 bases, J lost 0 bases, and 17 bases lay in between. CDR3 protein: CSARTPRDPEAKNIQYF. For the CDR3, the DNA is TGCAGTGCTAGAACGCCGCGGGATCCAGAAGCCAAAAACATTCAGTACTTC.